This TCR beta chain was sequenced in a study of T cell changes during pregnancy in multiple sclerosis. Between the trimmed V and J ends, which lost 4 bases and 9 bases, there was a span of 13 bases. CDR1 SEHNR and CDR2 FQNEAQ come from the germline V gene (reference sequence). This CDR3 is built from 12 residues. Sequenced by immunoSEQ multiplex PCR; TCRdb stores in-frame clones only, minus some. The table lists roughly 80,000 clones, around 89% of them singletons. Sequencing used peripheral blood, obtained before pregnancy. The rearrangement links TRBV7-9 to TRBJ2-7; D may be TRBD1 (6 bases). This receptor was taken from a female donor with multiple sclerosis, enrolled in a pregnancy study. CDR3 in DNA: TGTGCCAGCAGCTCAACTCAGGGGACGCAGTACTTC. It is translated as CASSSTQGTQYF.